This TCR beta chain was sequenced for a study of T cell responses to AZD1222 COVID-19 vaccine. CDR3 length equals 17 residues. CDR1 SGHAT and CDR2 FQDESV come from the germline V gene (reference sequence). V shed 0 bases, J shed 4 bases, and the junction held 4 bases outside the gene matches. Here immunoSEQ multiplex PCR was the method, and the copy in TCRdb shows in-frame clones only, minus some. The sample holds around 100,000 clones, around nine tenths seen once. The chain joins TRBV11-1 to TRBJ2-1; 12 bases are a match to TRBD2. The source is an adult in good health. The source material was peripheral blood, sampled on day 0 of AZD1222 vaccination. In DNA form, the CDR3 reads TGTGCCAGCAGCTTAGCCCAGACTAGCGGGGGATACAATGAGCAGTTCTTC. Amino acids: CASSLAQTSGGYNEQFF. The variable domain in full, completed from reference TRBV11-1 and TRBJ2-1, reads EAEVAQSPRYKITEKSQAVAFWCDPISGHATLYWYRQILGQGPELLVQFQDESVVDDSQLPKDRFSAERLKGVDSTLKIQPAELGDSAMYLCASSLAQTSGGYNEQFFGPGTRLTVL.